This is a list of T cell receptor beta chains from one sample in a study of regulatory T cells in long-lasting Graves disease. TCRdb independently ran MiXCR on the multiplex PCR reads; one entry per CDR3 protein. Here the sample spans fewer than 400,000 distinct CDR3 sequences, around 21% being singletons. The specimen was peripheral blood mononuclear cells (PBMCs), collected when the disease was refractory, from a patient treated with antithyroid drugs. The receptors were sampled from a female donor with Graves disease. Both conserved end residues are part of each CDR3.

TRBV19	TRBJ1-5	CASSMTDQPQHF
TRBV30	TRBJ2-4	CAWNKPSGDSKNIQYF
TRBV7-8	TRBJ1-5	CASSSDPPQPQHF
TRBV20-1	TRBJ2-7	CSATPRGYEQYF
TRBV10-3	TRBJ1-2	CAISESFLGFSNYGYTF
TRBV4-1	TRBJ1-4	CASSQVMGKLFF
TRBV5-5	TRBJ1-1	CASSLAGTGGIEAFF
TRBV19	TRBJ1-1	CASATSLNTEAFF
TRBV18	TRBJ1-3	CASSPDRANTIYF
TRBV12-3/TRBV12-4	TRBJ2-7	CASSLLSYEQYF
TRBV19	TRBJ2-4	CASSPDRGALSF
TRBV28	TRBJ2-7	CASSSFLRAGDYEQYF
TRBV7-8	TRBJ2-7	CVSSLGSSGGQYF
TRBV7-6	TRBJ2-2	CASSLPQGRCGCTGELFF
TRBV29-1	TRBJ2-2	CSVEGPPNTGELFF
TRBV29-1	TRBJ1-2	CSVTGVGGYTF
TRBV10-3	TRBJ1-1	CATNREGEHAFF
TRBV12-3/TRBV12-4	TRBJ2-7	CASSSRDRGTYEQYF
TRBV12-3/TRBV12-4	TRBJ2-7	CASSLLVDEQYF
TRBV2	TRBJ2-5	CASIRAGGFPETQYF
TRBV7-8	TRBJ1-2	CASSHGNNYGYTF